Listed below are T cell receptor beta chains from one sample, sequenced in a study of OX40 agonist ivuxolimab in advanced cancers. The assay was immunoSEQ multiplex PCR, and TCRdb's table has in-frame clones only and misses some. The sample records 40,000 to 60,000 clones, around 86% being singletons. Specimen: CD4+ or CD8+ T cells sorted from blood, collected in a trial of the OX40 agonist ivuxolimab. Source of these receptors: an adult with an advanced solid tumor such as melanoma, head and neck, liver or kidney cancer. CDR3s include the opening cysteine and the closing phenylalanine or tryptophan. Fields, in order: V gene, J gene, D gene, CDR3 length, clone size, CDR3 DNA, CDR3 protein. A D gene is named only where the DNA matches it firmly. Clone size is not always given. Where it is, it says once, few, many or a class for expanded clones.

v_call: TRBV6-1
j_call: TRBJ2-2
d_call: TRBD1
cdr3_length: 20
clone_size: NA
cdr3_nt: TGTGCCAGCAGTGAAGGGGTCCGGGACAGTTGGTATTCGAGCACCGGGGAGCTGTTTTTT
cdr3_aa: CASSEGVRDSWYSSTGELFF

v_call: TRBV4-1
j_call: TRBJ2-1
d_call: TRBD2
cdr3_length: 14
clone_size: NA
cdr3_nt: TGCGCCAGCAGCCGAAGCGGGACCGTCAGTGAGCAGTTCTTC
cdr3_aa: CASSRSGTVSEQFF

v_call: TRBV5-6
j_call: TRBJ2-2
d_call: NA
cdr3_length: 13
clone_size: NA
cdr3_nt: TGTGCCAGCAGCTTAAGGAACACCGGGGAGCTGTTTTTT
cdr3_aa: CASSLRNTGELFF

v_call: TRBV28
j_call: TRBJ1-1
d_call: NA
cdr3_length: 11
clone_size: NA
cdr3_nt: TGTGCCAGCCAGGGGATGGCTGAAGCTTTCTTT
cdr3_aa: CASQGMAEAFF

v_call: TRBV10-3
j_call: TRBJ2-5
d_call: NA
cdr3_length: 13
clone_size: NA
cdr3_nt: TGTGCCATCAGGTGGGACAATCAAGAGACCCAGTACTTC
cdr3_aa: CAIRWDNQETQYF

v_call: TRBV30
j_call: TRBJ2-7
d_call: NA
cdr3_length: 13
clone_size: once
cdr3_nt: TGTGCCTGGAATTTAGGAGGGGCTGGAGAGCAGTACTTC
cdr3_aa: CAWNLGGAGEQYF

v_call: TRBV9
j_call: TRBJ1-1
d_call: NA
cdr3_length: 13
clone_size: NA
cdr3_nt: TGTGCCAGCAGCGTAGCTGTGAACACTGAAGCTTTCTTT
cdr3_aa: CASSVAVNTEAFF

v_call: TRBV27
j_call: TRBJ2-5
d_call: NA
cdr3_length: 14
clone_size: NA
cdr3_nt: TGTGCCAGCAGTCCCCCCGGGGGTGGCGAGACCCAGTACTTC
cdr3_aa: CASSPPGGGETQYF

v_call: TRBV7-2
j_call: TRBJ1-1
d_call: NA
cdr3_length: 16
clone_size: NA
cdr3_nt: TGTGCCAGCAGCTTATATGGGGTCAGGGAGGGCACTGAAGCTTTCTTT
cdr3_aa: CASSLYGVREGTEAFF

v_call: TRBV9
j_call: TRBJ2-1
d_call: NA
cdr3_length: 17
clone_size: NA
cdr3_nt: TGTGCCAGCAGCGTATCGGAGGGAGAGGGTTTCTACAATGAGCAGTTCTTC
cdr3_aa: CASSVSEGEGFYNEQFF

v_call: TRBV25-1
j_call: TRBJ1-1
d_call: NA
cdr3_length: 16
clone_size: NA
cdr3_nt: TGTGCCAGCAGTGAGCCCTCCGGGGGGAGAGGTACTGAAGCTTTCTTT
cdr3_aa: CASSEPSGGRGTEAFF

v_call: TRBV27
j_call: TRBJ2-1
d_call: TRBD1
cdr3_length: 15
clone_size: NA
cdr3_nt: TGTGCCAGCAGTACCCGGGACAGCTCCTACAATGAGCAGTTCTTC
cdr3_aa: CASSTRDSSYNEQFF

v_call: TRBV29-1
j_call: TRBJ1-1
d_call: TRBD1
cdr3_length: 13
clone_size: few
cdr3_nt: TGCAGCGTGGACAGGGCAATGAACACTGAAGCTTTCTTT
cdr3_aa: CSVDRAMNTEAFF